This entry concerns a single TCR beta chain. With a much larger clone just one base away, this may be a read error. For TCRbeta, the library was prepared with unique molecular identifiers. TCRdb re-called the PCR reads through MiXCR, storing one row per CDR3 protein. Of about 260,000 distinct CDR3 sequences in the sample, roughly 7.7% were seen once. Trimming took off 4 bases at V and 4 bases at J, with 4 bases between the two ends. This CDR3 is built from 10 residues. Per the germline V gene, CDR1 is DFQATT and CDR2 is SNEGSKA (reference sequence). This sample is drawn from a study of T-cell reconstitution after alpha-beta-depleted transplantation in children.

This TCR was recovered from a male patient aged 5 to 17 who had a stem cell transplant for acute lymphoblastic leukemia, so the T cells may come from the graft donor. The genes are TRBV20-1 and TRBJ2-5; no firm D call. The source material was PBMCs, mostly from graft donor cells, sampled 180 days after TCRalphabeta/CD19-depleted stem cell transplant. CDR3: CSAIRETQYF. In DNA, the CDR3 is TGCAGTGCTATTAGAGAGACCCAGTACTTC.